A single sample is the source of the 8 T cell receptor beta chains below, sequenced in a study of cytomegalovirus exposure and HLA in healthy donors. A multiplex PCR was run with 60 Vbeta primers and 13 Jbeta primers. Repertoires were generated with immunoSEQ multiplex PCR, while TCRdb's copy carries only in-frame clones and drops some. The sample yields fewer than 250,000 clones, 60% to 85% seen once. Sample: PBMCs. The receptors were sampled from a woman aged 18-30 years in good health and CMV-seronegative.

The sample holds one count of this clone. The V call is TRBV14, the J call TRBJ1-4; possible D gene TRBD1, 6 bases. Germline loops: CDR1 SGHDN, CDR2 FVKESK. V lost 4 bases and J lost 6, with 15 bases in between. This CDR3 is 15 amino acids long. This CDR3 reads CASSPVGGGYEKLFF. In DNA, the CDR3 is TGTGCCAGCAGCCCCGTTGGGGGCGGATATGAAAAACTGTTTTTT.

The chain recombines TRBV5-1 with TRBJ2-7; weak D call: TRBD1 (7 bases). The CDR3 is 15 amino acids. Deletions cut 0 bases from V and 5 bases from J, with 15 bases between. The germline V gene encodes CDR1 SGHRS and CDR2 YFSETQ. The CDR3 is CASSLATGTPNEQYF. The CDR3 DNA sequence: TGCGCCAGCAGCTTGGCGACAGGGACTCCTAACGAGCAGTACTTC.

The CDR3 sequence: CASSIENRGRGYTF. DNA of the CDR3: TGTGCCAGTAGTATAGAGAACAGGGGCCGTGGCTACACCTTC. This rearrangement joins TRBV19 to TRBJ1-2, with 7 bases fitting TRBD1. The CDR3 is 14 residues long. The J segment lost 7 bases and the V segment lost 0 bases, leaving 5 bases of the junction unmatched. Per the germline V gene, CDR1 is LNHDA and CDR2 is SQIVND (reference sequence).

The chain joins TRBV7-2 to TRBJ1-5; D is possibly TRBD1 (6 bases). Germline V gene sequence: CDR1 SGHTA, CDR2 FQGNSA. Trimming shortened V by 1 base and J by 4 bases, and 8 bases separated the two germline ends. The CDR3 consists of 14 residues. The CDR3 DNA reads TGTGCCAGCAGCTTAGGCCAGGGGAATCAGCCCCAGCATTTT. Residues: CASSLGQGNQPQHF.

V and J are TRBV15 and TRBJ1-3, with 10 bases identical to TRBD1. Germline V lookup: CDR1 LNHNV, CDR2 YYDKDF (reference sequence). The ends lost 5 bases at V and 2 bases at J; junction bases unmatched: 3. The CDR3 contains 15 residues. The CDR3 region is CATSDDRGPGNTIYF. CDR3 in DNA: TGTGCCACCAGCGACGACAGGGGGCCTGGAAACACCATATATTTT.

The chain is built from TRBV19 and TRBJ1-5, with D unclear. V was cut by 5 bases and J by 0 bases, with 14 bases left in between. Germline lookup yields CDR1 LNHDA and CDR2 SQIVND (reference sequence). This CDR3 contains 16 residues. CDR3 protein: CASSWAETYSNQPQHF. The DNA for the CDR3 is TGTGCCAGTAGTTGGGCAGAAACTTATAGCAATCAGCCCCAGCATTTT.

The CDR3 bases are TGTGCCTGGAGTGTGGGGACAGGGGCCTACGAGCAGTACTTC. It is translated as CAWSVGTGAYEQYF. The J gene is TRBJ2-7, the V gene TRBV30, with 10 bases matching TRBD1. Germline-derived CDR1 and CDR2 are GTSNPN and SVGIG (reference sequence). The length of the CDR3 is 14 residues. The trim removed 0 bases at V and 2 bases at J, leaving 1 base unmatched.

The chain combines TRBV28 with TRBJ2-7, with D possibly being TRBD2 (6 bases). Trimming shortened V by 5 bases and J by 3 bases, and 26 bases separated the two germline ends. This CDR3 is built from 18 residues. Looked up from germline, CDR1 is MDHEN and CDR2 is SYDVKM. CDR3 nucleotide sequence: TGTGCCAGCAGTCCCCCCCTTGCTTTAGCGGAGCGCATCTACGAGCAGTACTTC. It is translated as CASSPPLALAERIYEQYF.